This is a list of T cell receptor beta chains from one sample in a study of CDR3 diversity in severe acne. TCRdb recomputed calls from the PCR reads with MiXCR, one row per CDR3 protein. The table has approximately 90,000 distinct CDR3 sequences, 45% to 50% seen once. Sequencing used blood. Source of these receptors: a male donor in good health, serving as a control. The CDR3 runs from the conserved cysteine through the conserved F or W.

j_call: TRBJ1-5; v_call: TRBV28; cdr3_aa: CASSPSVGAFNQPQHF
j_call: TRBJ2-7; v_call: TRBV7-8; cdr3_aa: CASSWRTSGSSYEQYF
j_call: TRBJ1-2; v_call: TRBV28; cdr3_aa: CASSLYGTMGGYTF
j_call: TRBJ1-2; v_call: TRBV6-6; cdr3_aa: CASSYSDRANYGYTF
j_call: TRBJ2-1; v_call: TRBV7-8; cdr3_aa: CASSPGTGATLVGNQPQHFGEQFF
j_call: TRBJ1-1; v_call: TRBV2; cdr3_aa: CASSETGAEAFF
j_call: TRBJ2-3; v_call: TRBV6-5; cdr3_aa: CASSDSDSTDTQYF
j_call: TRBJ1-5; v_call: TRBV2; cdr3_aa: CASTHRVGNQPQHF
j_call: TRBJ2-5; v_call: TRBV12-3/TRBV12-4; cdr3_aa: CASSLREETQYF
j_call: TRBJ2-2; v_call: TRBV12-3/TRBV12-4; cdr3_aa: CASRQGNTGELFF
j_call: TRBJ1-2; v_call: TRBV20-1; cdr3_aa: CSATTGTVVGYTF
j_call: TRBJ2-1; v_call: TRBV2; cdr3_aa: CASSQDRGGEQFF
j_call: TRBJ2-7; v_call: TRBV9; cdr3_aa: CASSDTGTSGDEQYF
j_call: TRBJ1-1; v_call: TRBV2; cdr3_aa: CARLLPLGTEAFF
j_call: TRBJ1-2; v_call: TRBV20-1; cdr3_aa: CSARDGGQGAYYGYTF
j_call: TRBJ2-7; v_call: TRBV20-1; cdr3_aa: CNARDAGGYSYEQYF
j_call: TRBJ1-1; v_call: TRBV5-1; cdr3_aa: CASSFSENTEAFF
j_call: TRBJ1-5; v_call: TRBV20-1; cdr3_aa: CSQNQPQHF
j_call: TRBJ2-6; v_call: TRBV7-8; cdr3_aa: CASSVRGLGANVLTF
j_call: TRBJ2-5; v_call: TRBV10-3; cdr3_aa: CATRQGVVETQYF
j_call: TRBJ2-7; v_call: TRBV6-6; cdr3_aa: CASTEDRFDEQYF
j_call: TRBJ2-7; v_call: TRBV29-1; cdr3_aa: CSVATGGYEQYF